This TCR beta chain is drawn from a study of blood T cell repertoires in COVID-19. TCRdb's table, derived via immunoSEQ multiplex PCR, lists solely in-frame clones and lacks some. The sample lists roughly 310,000 clones, about nine tenths seen once, with 2.9% in the top ten. The sequence came from a woman aged 25 to 39 with COVID-19, enrolled during active disease. Sequencing used peripheral blood.

As DNA, the CDR3 is TGTGCCAGCAGTTTGGGACAGGGTGTTGGCTACACCTTC. Amino acids: CASSLGQGVGYTF. This sequence joins TRBV6-5 and TRBJ1-2; 9 positions agree with TRBD1. Germline V gene lookup returns CDR1 MNHEY and CDR2 SVGAGI. This CDR3 comprises 13 residues. V shed 4 bases and J 7 bases; nucleotides not matched to a gene: 4.